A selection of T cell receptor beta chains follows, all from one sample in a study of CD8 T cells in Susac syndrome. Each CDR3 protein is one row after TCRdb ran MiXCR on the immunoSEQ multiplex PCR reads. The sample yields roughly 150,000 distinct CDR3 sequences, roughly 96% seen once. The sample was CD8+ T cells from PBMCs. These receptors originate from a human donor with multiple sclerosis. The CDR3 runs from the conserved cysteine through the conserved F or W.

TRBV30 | CAWSLGGHNEQFF
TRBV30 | CAWAVADTQYF
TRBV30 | CAWSVTGMGEQYF
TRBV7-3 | CASSLFGSNEQFF
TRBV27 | CASSSSGSPQFF
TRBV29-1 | CSVGTGDMNTEAFF
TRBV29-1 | CSVGGLSPGSMNTEAFF
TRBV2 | CASSVGTSGLETQYF
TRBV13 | CASSLGNIQETQYF
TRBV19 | CASSASELNTEAFF
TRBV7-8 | CASTSDGGGTSPLHF
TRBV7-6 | CASSPEWTDTQYF
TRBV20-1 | CSAGLGGTDTQYF
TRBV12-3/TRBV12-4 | CASSLWAGPQPQHF
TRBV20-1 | CSAPGPQETQYF
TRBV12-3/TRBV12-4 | CASSPVGPGELFF
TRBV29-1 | CSVTGLQETQYF
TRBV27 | CASTLQGVGEQFF
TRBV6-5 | CASSYATGDSYGYTF
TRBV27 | CASSSPPSGGYNEQFF
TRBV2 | CASSPLGGRSGANVLTF
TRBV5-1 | CASSSTTGDFTEAFF
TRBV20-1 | CSAHAGEAGYTF
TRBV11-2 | CASSLWDTTYEQYF
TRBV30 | CAWSVQGNQPQHF
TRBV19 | CGTGQPQHF
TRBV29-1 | CSVPGNYGYTF
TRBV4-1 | CASSQDGAGSGEQYF
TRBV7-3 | CASSLASISYNEQFF
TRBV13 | CASGGTQETQYF
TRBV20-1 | CSARGGLRGSEQYF
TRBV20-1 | CSASSTRAMNTEAFF
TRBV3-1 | CASPPRERNTEAFF
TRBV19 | CASSISGHTEAFF
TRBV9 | CASSVDPDYLTTDTQYF
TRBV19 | CASSMDRLRELFF
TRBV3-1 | CASSQEGGPRGSYNEQFF
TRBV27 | CASSLSEGPYEQYF
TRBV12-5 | CASGLEQGTNYGYTF
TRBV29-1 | CSVDGMGERDTEAFF
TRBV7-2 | CASSFTASGGPQPQHF
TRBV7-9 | CASSSPGTEGEKLFF
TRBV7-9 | CASSLEAGTTNYGYTF
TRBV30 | CAWSMGQGNEQFF
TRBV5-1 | CASSLEREADHTQYF
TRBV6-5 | CASSYSIGSGQGFDGYTF
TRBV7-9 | CASRTGMETQYF
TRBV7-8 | CASSFGGGDTQYF
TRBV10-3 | CAISESNEQFF
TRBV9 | CASSVEVGGYTF
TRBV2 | CASSEGGAETQYF